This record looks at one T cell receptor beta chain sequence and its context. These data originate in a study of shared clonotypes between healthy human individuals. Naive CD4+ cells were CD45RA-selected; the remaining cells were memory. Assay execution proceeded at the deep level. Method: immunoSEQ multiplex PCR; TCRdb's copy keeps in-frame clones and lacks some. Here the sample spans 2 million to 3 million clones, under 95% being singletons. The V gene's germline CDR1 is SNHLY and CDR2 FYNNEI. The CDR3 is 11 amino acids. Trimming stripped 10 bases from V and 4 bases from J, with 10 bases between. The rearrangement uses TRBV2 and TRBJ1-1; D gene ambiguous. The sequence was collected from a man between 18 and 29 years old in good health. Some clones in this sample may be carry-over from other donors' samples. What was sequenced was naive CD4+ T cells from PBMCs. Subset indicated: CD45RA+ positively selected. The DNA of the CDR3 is TGTGCCACTTCCCTCTTCACTGAAGCTTTCTTT. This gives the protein CATSLFTEAFF.